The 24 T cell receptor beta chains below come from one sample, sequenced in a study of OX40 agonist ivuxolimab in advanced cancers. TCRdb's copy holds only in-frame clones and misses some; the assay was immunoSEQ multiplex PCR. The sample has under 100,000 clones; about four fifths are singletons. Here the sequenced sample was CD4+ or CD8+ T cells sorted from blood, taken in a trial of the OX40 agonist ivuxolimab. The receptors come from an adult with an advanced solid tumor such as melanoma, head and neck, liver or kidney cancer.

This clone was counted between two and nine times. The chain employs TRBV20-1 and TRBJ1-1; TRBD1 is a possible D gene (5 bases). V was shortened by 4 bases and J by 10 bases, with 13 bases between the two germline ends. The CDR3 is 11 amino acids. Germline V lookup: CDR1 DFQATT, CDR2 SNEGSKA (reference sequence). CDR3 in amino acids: CSAMGGGLAFF. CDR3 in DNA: TGCAGTGCTATGGGGGGGGGACTAGCTTTCTTT.

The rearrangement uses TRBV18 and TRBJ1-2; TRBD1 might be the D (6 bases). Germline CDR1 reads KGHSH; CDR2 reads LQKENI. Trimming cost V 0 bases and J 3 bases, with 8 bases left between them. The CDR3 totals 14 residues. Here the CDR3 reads CASSPPGGHYGYTF. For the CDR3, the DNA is TGTGCCAGCTCACCACCCGGGGGGCACTATGGCTACACCTTC.

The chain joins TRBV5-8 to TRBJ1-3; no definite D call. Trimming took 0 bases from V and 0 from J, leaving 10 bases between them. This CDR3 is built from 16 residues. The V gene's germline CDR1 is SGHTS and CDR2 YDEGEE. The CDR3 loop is CASSLAGTYSGNTIYF. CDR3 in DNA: TGTGCCAGCAGCTTGGCCGGAACCTACTCTGGAAACACCATATATTTT.

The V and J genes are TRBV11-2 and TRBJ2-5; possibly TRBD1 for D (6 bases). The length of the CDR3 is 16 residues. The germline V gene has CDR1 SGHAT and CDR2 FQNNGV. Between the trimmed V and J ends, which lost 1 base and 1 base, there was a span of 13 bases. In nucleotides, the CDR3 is TGTGCCAGCAGCTTAGGGGTAGTACAGGGCCAAGAGACCCAGTACTTC. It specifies CASSLGVVQGQETQYF.

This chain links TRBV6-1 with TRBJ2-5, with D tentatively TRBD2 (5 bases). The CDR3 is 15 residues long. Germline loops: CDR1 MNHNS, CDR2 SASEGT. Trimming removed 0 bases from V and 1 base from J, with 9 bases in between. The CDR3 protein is CASSEAWTVQETQYF. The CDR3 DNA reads TGTGCCAGCAGTGAAGCTTGGACTGTCCAAGAGACCCAGTACTTC.

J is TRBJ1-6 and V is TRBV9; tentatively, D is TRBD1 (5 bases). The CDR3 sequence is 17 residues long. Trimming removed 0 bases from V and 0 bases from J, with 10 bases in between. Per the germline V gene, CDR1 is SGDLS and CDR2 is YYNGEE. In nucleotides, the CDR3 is TGTGCCAGCAGCGTAGGGGGCGGCAGCTCCTATAATTCACCCCTCCACTTT. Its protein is CASSVGGGSSYNSPLHF.

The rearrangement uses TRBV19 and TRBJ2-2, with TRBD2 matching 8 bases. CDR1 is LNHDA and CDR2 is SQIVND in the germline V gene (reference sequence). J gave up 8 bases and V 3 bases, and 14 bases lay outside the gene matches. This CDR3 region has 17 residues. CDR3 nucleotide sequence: TGTGCCAGTAGTATTTATCAGCGGGGGCCCCCACCGGGGGAGCTGTTTTTT. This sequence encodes CASSIYQRGPPPGELFF.

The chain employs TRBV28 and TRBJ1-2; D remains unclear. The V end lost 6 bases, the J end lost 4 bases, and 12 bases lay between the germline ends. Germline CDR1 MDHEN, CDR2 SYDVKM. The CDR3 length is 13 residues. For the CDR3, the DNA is TGTGCCAGCAGCCCCCAACGAGCCTATGGCTACACCTTC. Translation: CASSPQRAYGYTF.

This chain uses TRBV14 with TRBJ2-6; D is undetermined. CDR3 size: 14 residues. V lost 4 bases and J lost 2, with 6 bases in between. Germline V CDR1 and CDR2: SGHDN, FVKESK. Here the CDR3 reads CASSRSPGANVLTF. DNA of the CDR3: TGTGCCAGCAGCCGATCCCCTGGGGCCAACGTCCTGACTTTC.

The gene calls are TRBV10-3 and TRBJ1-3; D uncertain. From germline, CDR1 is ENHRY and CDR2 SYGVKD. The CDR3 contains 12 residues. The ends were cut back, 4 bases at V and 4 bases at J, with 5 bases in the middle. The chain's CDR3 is CAISAEGNTIYF. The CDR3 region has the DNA TGTGCCATCAGTGCAGAGGGAAACACCATATATTTT.

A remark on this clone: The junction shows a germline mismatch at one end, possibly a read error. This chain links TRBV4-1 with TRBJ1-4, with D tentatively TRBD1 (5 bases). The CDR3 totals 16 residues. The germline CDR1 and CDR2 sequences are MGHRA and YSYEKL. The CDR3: CTSSQVGGTPNEKLFF. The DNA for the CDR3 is TGCACCAGCAGCCAAGTGGGGGGGACCCCAAATGAAAAACTGTTTTTT.

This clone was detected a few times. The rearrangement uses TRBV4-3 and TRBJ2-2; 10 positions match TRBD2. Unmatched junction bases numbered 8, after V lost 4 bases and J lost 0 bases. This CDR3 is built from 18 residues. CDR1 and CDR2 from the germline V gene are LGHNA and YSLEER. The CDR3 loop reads CASSRTVAGGSNTGELFF. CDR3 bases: TGCGCCAGCAGCCGGACCGTAGCGGGGGGATCGAACACCGGGGAGCTGTTTTTT.

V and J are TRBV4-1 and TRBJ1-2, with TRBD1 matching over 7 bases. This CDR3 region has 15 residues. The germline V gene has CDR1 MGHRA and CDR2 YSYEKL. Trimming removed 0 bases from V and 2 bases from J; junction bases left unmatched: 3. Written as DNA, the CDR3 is TGCGCCAGCAGCCAAGAACAGGGGAGGAACTATGGCTACACCTTC. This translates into CASSQEQGRNYGYTF.

DNA for the CDR3: TGTGCCAGTAGTCCCGGAACAAGCTCGAATGAAAAACTGTTTTTT. Its protein is CASSPGTSSNEKLFF. The V call is TRBV19, the J call TRBJ1-4; D is unresolved. The length of the CDR3 is 15 residues. Germline V gene lookup returns CDR1 LNHDA and CDR2 SQIVND (reference sequence). Trimming pared 5 bases from V and 5 bases from J, leaving 15 bases between.

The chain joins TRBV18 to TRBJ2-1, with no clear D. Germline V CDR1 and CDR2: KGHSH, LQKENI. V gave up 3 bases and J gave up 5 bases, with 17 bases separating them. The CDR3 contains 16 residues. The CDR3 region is CASSPVAQINHNEQFF. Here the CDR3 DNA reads TGTGCCAGCTCACCCGTGGCCCAAATAAACCACAATGAGCAGTTCTTC.

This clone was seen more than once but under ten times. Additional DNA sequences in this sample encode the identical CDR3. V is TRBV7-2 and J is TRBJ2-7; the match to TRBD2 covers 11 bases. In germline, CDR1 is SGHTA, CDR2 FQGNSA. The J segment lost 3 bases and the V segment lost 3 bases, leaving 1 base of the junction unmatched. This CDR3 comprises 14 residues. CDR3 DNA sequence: TGTGCCAGCAGCTTTAGCGGGGGGGACTACGAGCAGTACTTC. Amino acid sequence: CASSFSGGDYEQYF.

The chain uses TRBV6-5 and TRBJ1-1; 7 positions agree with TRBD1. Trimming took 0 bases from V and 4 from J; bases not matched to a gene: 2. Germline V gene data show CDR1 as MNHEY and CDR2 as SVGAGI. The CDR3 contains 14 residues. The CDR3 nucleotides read TGTGCCAGCAGTTACTCTGCAGGGGGCACTGAAGCTTTCTTT. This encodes CASSYSAGGTEAFF.

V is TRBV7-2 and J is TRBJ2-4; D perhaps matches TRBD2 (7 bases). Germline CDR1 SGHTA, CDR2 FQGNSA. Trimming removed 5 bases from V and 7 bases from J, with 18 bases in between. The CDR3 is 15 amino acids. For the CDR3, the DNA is TGTGCCAGCAGCGCCCAGCCGGGGGGCCGGAACATTCAGTACTTC. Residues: CASSAQPGGRNIQYF.

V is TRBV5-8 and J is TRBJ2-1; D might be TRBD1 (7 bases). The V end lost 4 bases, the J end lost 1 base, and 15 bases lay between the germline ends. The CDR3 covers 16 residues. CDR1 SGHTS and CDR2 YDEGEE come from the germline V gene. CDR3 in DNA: TGTGCCAGCAGCGGAGGGGACAGCCCGTCCTACAATGAGCAGTTCTTC. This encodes CASSGGDSPSYNEQFF. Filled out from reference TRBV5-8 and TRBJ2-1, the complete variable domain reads EAGVTQSPTHLIKTRGQQATLRCSPISGHTSVYWYQQALGLGLQFLLWYDEGEERNRGNFPPRFSGRQFPNYSSELNVNALELEDSALYLCASSGGDSPSYNEQFFGPGTRLTVL.

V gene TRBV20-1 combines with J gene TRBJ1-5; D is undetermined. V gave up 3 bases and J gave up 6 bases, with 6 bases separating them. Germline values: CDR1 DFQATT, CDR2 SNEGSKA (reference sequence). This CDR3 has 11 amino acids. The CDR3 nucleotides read TGCAGTGCTAGGGGGAGTCAGCCCCAGCATTTT. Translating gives CSARGSQPQHF.

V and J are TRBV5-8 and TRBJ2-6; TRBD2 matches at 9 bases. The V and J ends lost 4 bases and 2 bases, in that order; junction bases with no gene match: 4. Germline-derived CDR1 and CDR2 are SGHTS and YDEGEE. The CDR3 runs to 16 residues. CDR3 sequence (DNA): TGTGCCAGCAGCCCCGGCGGGGGGGCTGGGGCCAACGTCCTGACTTTC. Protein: CASSPGGGAGANVLTF.

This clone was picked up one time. CDR3 sequence: CASSLDSLSYNEQFF. The CDR3 DNA is TGTGCCAGCAGCTTAGACTCCCTCTCCTACAATGAGCAGTTCTTC. The J gene is TRBJ2-1, the V gene TRBV7-2; D is undetermined. The CDR3 totals 15 residues. Germline V lookup: CDR1 SGHTA, CDR2 FQGNSA. Trimming took 1 base from V and 0 from J, leaving 7 bases between them.

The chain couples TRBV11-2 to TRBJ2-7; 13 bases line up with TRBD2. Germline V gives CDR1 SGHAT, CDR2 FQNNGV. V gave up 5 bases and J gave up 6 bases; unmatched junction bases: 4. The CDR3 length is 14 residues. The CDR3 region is CASSKLAGGGEQYF. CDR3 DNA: TGTGCCAGCAGCAAACTAGCGGGAGGGGGCGAGCAGTACTTC. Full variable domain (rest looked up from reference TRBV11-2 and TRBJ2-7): EAGVAQSPRYKIIEKRQSVAFWCNPISGHATLYWYQQILGQGPKLLIQFQNNGVVDDSQLPKDRFSAERLKGVDSTLKIQPAKLEDSAVYLCASSKLAGGGEQYFGPGTRLTVT.

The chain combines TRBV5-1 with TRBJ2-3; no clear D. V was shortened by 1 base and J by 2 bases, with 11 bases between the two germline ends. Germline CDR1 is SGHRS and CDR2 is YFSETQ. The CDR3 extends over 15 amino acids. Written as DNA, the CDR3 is TGCGCCAGCAGCTTGCAGGCACCCTACACAGATACGCAGTATTTT. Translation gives CASSLQAPYTDTQYF.